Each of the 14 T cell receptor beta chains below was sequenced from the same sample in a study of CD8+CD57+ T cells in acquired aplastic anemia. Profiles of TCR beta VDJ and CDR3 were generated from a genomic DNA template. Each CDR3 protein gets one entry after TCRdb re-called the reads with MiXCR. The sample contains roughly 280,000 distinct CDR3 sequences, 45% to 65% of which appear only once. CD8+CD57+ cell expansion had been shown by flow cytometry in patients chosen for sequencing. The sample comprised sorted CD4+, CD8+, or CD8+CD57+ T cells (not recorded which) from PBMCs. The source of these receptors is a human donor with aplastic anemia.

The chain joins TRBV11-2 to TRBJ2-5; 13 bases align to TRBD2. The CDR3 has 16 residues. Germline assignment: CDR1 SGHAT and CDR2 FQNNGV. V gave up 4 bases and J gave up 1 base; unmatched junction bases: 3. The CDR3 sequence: CASSSGLAGTQETQYF. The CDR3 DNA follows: TGTGCCAGCAGCTCGGGACTAGCGGGGACCCAAGAGACCCAGTACTTC.

This CDR3 reads CSAPRARGGNQPQHF. The CDR3 nucleotides are TGCAGTGCTCCACGGGCCCGGGGTGGCAATCAGCCCCAGCATTTT. The chain carries TRBV20-1 and TRBJ1-5; D remains unclear. The CDR3 has 15 residues. Germline V gene lookup returns CDR1 DFQATT and CDR2 SNEGSKA (reference sequence). V was clipped by 5 bases and J by 2 bases, with 16 bases between them.

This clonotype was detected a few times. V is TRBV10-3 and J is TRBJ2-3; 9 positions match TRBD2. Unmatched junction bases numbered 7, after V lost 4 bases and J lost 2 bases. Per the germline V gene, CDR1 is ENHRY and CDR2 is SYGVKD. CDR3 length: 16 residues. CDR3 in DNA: TGTGCCATCAGTGCCAAGACTAGCGGCATCACAGATACGCAGTATTTT. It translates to CAISAKTSGITDTQYF.

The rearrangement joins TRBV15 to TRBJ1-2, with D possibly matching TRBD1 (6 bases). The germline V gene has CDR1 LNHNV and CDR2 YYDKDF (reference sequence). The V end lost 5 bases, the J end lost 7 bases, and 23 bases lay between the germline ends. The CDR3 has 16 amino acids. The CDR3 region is CATSGRGEGGYFGYTF. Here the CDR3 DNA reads TGTGCCACCAGCGGACGGGGCGAGGGGGGCTATTTTGGCTACACCTTC.

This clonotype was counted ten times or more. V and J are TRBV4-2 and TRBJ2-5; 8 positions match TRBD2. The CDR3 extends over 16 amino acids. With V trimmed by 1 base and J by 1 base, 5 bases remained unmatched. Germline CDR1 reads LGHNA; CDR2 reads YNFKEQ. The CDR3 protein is CASSQGPTSGQETQYF. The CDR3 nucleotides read TGTGCCAGCAGCCAAGGGCCCACTAGCGGCCAAGAGACCCAGTACTTC.

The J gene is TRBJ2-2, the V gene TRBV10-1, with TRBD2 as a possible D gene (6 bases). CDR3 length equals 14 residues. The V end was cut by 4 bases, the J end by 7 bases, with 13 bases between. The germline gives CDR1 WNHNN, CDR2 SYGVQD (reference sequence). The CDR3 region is CASSGSGVLGELFF. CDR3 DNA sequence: TGCGCCAGCAGTGGGTCGGGGGTACTCGGGGAGCTGTTTTTT.

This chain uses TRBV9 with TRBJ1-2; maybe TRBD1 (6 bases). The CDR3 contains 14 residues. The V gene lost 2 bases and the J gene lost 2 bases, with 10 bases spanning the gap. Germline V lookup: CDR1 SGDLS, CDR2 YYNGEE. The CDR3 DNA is TGTGCCAGCAGCGTGATAGGGGGGAACTATGGCTACACCTTC. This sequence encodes CASSVIGGNYGYTF.

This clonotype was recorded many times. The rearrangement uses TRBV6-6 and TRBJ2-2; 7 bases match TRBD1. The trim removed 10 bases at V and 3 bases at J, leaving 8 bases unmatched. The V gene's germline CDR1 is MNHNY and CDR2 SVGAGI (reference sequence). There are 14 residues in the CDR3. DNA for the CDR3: TGTGCCACTTCGACGGGACAGCACACCGGGGAGCTGTTTTTT. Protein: CATSTGQHTGELFF.

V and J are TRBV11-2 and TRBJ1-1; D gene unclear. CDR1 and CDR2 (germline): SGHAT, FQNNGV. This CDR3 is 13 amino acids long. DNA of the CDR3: TGTGTTACAAGGCGCCTAATGAACACTGAAGCTTTCTTT. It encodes CVTRRLMNTEAFF.

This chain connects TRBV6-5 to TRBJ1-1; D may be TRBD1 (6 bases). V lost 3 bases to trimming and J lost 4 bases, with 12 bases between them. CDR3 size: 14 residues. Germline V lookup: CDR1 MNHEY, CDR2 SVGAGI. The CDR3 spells CASSYTGRVTEAFF. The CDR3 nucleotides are TGTGCCAGCAGTTATACAGGGAGGGTCACTGAAGCTTTCTTT.

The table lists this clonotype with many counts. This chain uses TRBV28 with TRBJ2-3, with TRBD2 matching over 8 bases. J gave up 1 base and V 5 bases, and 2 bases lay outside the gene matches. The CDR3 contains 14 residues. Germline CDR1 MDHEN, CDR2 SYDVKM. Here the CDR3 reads CASSRAGGTDTQYF. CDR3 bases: TGTGCCAGCAGTCGAGCGGGAGGCACAGATACGCAGTATTTT.

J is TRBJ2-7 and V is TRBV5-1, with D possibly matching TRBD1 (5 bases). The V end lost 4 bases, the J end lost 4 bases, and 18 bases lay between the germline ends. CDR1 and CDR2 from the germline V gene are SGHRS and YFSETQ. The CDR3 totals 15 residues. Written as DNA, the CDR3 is TGCGCCAGCAGCCCCCAATCGACAGTTCCATACGAGCAGTACTTC. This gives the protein CASSPQSTVPYEQYF.

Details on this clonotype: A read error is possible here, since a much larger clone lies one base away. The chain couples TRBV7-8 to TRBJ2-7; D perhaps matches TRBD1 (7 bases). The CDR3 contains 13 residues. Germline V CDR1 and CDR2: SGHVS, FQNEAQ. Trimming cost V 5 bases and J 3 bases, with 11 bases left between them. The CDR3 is CASSRGTDYEQYF. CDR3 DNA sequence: TGTGCCAGCAGCCGCGGGACAGACTACGAGCAGTACTTC.

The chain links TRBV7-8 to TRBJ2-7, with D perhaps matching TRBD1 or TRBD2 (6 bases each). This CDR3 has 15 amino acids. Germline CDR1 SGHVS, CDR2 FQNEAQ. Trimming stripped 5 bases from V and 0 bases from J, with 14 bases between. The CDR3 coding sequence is TGTGCCAGCAGCCAGGGGAGGTCTAGCTCCTACGAGCAGTACTTC. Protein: CASSQGRSSSYEQYF.